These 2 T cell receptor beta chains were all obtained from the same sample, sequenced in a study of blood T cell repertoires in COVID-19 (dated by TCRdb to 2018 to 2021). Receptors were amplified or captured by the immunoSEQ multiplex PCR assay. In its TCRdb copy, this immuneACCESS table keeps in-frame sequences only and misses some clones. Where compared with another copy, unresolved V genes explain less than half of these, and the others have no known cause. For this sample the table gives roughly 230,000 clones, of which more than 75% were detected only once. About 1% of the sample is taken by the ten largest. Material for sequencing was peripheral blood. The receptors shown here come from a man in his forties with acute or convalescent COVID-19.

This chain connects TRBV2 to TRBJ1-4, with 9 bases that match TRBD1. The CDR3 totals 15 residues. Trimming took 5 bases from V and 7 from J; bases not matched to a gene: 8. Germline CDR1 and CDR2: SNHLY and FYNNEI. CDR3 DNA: TGTGCCAGCAGTATACGGACAGGGGAGGGTGAAAAACTGTTTTTT. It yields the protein CASSIRTGEGEKLFF.

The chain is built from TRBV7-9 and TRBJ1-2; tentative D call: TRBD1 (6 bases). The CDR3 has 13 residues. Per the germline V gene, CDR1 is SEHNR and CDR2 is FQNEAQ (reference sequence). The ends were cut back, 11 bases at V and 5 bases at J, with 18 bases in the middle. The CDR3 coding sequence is TGTGCCGCGGTGCAGGGGAGTGAATATGGCTACACCTTC. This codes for CAAVQGSEYGYTF.